The rows below give T cell receptor beta chains drawn from one sample of a study of sequential checkpoint blockade in melanoma. The repertoire was sequenced with immunoSEQ multiplex PCR; TCRdb's copy has only in-frame clones and lacks some. Among some 30,000 clones listed, less than 90% were seen once. The source material was CD8+ T cells sorted from blood (inferred from file names), sampled from a patient given nivolumab and ipilimumab in sequence. Receptors were obtained from a human donor with melanoma. CDR3s include the opening cysteine and the closing phenylalanine or tryptophan. The order of the fields is clone size, V gene, D gene, J gene, CDR3 protein, CDR3 DNA. The D gene is left open where the match is weak. Clone size is stated in some rows and not others, as once, few, many or a class when expanded.

.	TRBV7-9	TRBD2	TRBJ2-1	CASSPRDPSGGDEQFF	TGTGCCAGCAGCCCAAGAGACCCTAGCGGGGGAGATGAGCAGTTCTTC
.	TRBV4-3	TRBD1	TRBJ1-5	CASSQDGTDNQPQHF	TGCGCCAGCAGCCAAGATGGGACAGACAATCAGCCCCAGCATTTT
.	TRBV7-2	.	TRBJ2-1	CASSLALSGVDPRSYNEQFF	TGTGCCAGCAGCTTAGCGCTCTCCGGGGTCGACCCTCGCTCCTACAATGAGCAGTTCTTC
.	TRBV5-4	.	TRBJ1-1	CASSFGRAGIEAFF	TGTGCCAGCAGCTTCGGGAGGGCAGGGATTGAAGCTTTCTTT
.	TRBV28	TRBD2	TRBJ2-3	CASSLAGGALDTQYF	TGTGCCAGCAGTTTAGCGGGAGGGGCCCTAGATACGCAGTATTTT
.	TRBV19	.	TRBJ2-3	CASSRGTGDTQYF	TGTGCCAGTAGTCGGGGGACTGGAGATACGCAGTATTTT
few	TRBV10-3	TRBD2	TRBJ2-3	CAITGLAGGGSTDTQYF	TGTGCCATCACCGGACTAGCGGGAGGAGGGAGCACAGATACGCAGTATTTT
.	TRBV25-1	.	TRBJ1-1	CASSEYEEMNTEAFF	TGTGCCAGCAGTGAATATGAGGAAATGAACACTGAAGCTTTCTTT
.	TRBV4-1	TRBD1	TRBJ1-4	CASSQGDREGEKLFF	TGCGCCAGCAGCCAAGGAGACAGGGAAGGGGAAAAACTGTTTTTT
few	TRBV7-8	.	TRBJ2-7	CASSPFQGPSYEQYF	TGTGCCAGCAGCCCCTTCCAGGGGCCATCCTACGAGCAGTACTTC
once	TRBV28	.	TRBJ2-3	CASATRETPTDTQYF	TGTGCCAGCGCGACCCGGGAGACTCCCACAGATACGCAGTATTTT
few	TRBV6-6	.	TRBJ1-2	CASSPGEGKYGYTF	TGTGCCAGCAGCCCGGGGGAGGGGAAATATGGCTACACCTTC
.	TRBV23-1	TRBD1	TRBJ1-4	CASTPQGGDEKLFF	TGCGCCAGCACCCCCCAGGGGGGCGATGAAAAACTGTTTTTT
.	TRBV9	.	TRBJ2-7	CASSAASELYEQYF	TGTGCCAGCTCCGCGGCTAGTGAGTTGTACGAGCAGTACTTC
.	TRBV7-8	TRBD1	TRBJ2-1	CASSYRGDNEQFF	TGTGCCAGCAGCTACAGGGGAGACAATGAGCAGTTCTTC
.	TRBV28	.	TRBJ2-1	CASSRNEQFF	TGTGCCAGCAGTCGGAATGAGCAGTTCTTC
.	TRBV7-6	.	TRBJ1-6	CASSLVPPEEYNSPLHF	TGTGCCAGCAGCTTAGTCCCCCCGGAGGAATATAATTCACCCCTCCACTTT
.	TRBV28	.	TRBJ1-2	CASSLGEYGYTF	TGTGCCAGCAGTTTGGGCGAGTATGGCTACACCTTC
.	TRBV28	.	TRBJ1-2	CASSLSSTALYGYTF	TGTGCCAGCAGTTTGTCATCGACAGCCCTCTATGGCTACACCTTC
.	TRBV7-9	TRBD2	TRBJ2-1	CASSLRGGRNEQFF	TGTGCCAGCAGCCTACGGGGGGGCAGGAATGAGCAGTTCTTC
.	TRBV5-6	TRBD1	TRBJ1-3	CASSPGQGGGNTIYF	TGTGCCAGCAGCCCGGGACAGGGGGGCGGAAACACCATATATTTT
.	TRBV13	TRBD1	TRBJ2-3	CASSHLGQGGDTDTQYF	TGTGCCAGCAGTCACCTAGGACAGGGTGGAGACACAGATACGCAGTATTTT
.	TRBV4-3	.	TRBJ1-2	CASSQDRTGNYGYTF	TGCGCCAGCAGCCAAGACCGGACTGGCAACTATGGCTACACCTTC
.	TRBV19	.	TRBJ2-4	CASSPGMYNIQYF	TGTGCCAGTAGTCCGGGGATGTACAACATTCAGTACTTC
.	TRBV5-1	.	TRBJ1-3	CASSLASTSGNTIYF	TGCGCCAGCAGCTTGGCGAGCACCTCTGGAAACACCATATATTTT
.	TRBV29-1	.	TRBJ2-4	CSVEGVGGSQGNIQYF	TGCAGCGTTGAAGGGGTTGGGGGGAGTCAAGGAAACATTCAGTACTTC
.	TRBV27	.	TRBJ2-2	CASSYSPQGSTGELFF	TGTGCCAGCAGTTATTCCCCCCAGGGGAGCACCGGGGAGCTGTTTTTT
.	TRBV29-1	.	TRBJ1-2	CSAPPGGYTF	TGCAGCGCACCTCCGGGAGGCTACACCTTC
.	TRBV10-3	TRBD1	TRBJ2-5	CAIRSDREETQYF	TGTGCCATCAGGTCGGACAGGGAGGAGACCCAGTACTTC
.	TRBV7-8	.	TRBJ1-1	CASSLGAGTEAFF	TGTGCCAGCAGCTTAGGGGCAGGAACTGAAGCTTTCTTT
.	TRBV7-2	.	TRBJ2-2	CASTDYTGELFF	TGTGCCAGCACCGACTACACCGGGGAGCTGTTTTTT
once	TRBV6-6	TRBD1	TRBJ2-7	CASSFTGGTYEQYF	TGTGCCAGCAGTTTTACAGGGGGGACCTACGAGCAGTACTTC
.	TRBV19	TRBD1	TRBJ2-5	CASSIEWRDRGPETQYF	TGTGCCAGTAGTATAGAATGGCGGGACAGGGGGCCAGAGACCCAGTACTTC
.	TRBV4-2	.	TRBJ2-5	CASSQDRAGGQTQYF	TGTGCCAGCAGCCAAGATAGAGCGGGCGGCCAGACCCAGTACTTC
few	TRBV29-1	TRBD1	TRBJ2-6	CSVEGTAGGSVLTF	TGCAGCGTTGAAGGAACGGCAGGGGGTTCGGTCCTGACTTTC
few	TRBV28	TRBD2	TRBJ2-7	CASTTPRDYAYEQYF	TGTGCCAGCACCACCCCGCGGGACTACGCCTACGAGCAGTACTTC
.	TRBV5-6	.	TRBJ1-5	CASSLGQFSNQPQHF	TGTGCCAGCAGCTTGGGGCAATTTAGCAATCAGCCCCAGCATTTT
.	TRBV10-1	.	TRBJ2-7	CASRGHKKQYF	TGCGCCAGCAGGGGACACAAAAAGCAGTACTTC
.	TRBV7-3	TRBD2	TRBJ2-1	CASSFAGGPYNEQFF	TGTGCCAGCAGCTTTGCGGGAGGCCCCTACAATGAGCAGTTCTTC
.	TRBV11-2	.	TRBJ2-7	CASSLRVVYEQYF	TGTGCCAGCAGCTTGAGGGTCGTCTACGAGCAGTACTTC
.	TRBV5-6	TRBD1	TRBJ1-1	CASSPFPGQGAGTEAFF	TGTGCCAGCAGCCCGTTCCCGGGACAGGGGGCAGGAACTGAAGCTTTCTTT
.	TRBV6-4	TRBD1	TRBJ1-2	CASSPVTGTGNYGYTF	TGTGCCAGCAGTCCGGTGACCGGGACAGGGAACTATGGCTACACCTTC
.	TRBV4-2	.	TRBJ1-1	CASSQATETFF	TGTGCCAGCAGCCAAGCGACAGAAACTTTCTTT
.	TRBV19	TRBD2	TRBJ2-2	CASSILAGNTGELFF	TGTGCCAGTAGTATCCTAGCGGGGAACACCGGGGAGCTGTTTTTT
.	TRBV7-8	.	TRBJ2-1	CASSLVWGGPGSYNEQFF	TGTGCCAGCAGCTTAGTGTGGGGGGGGCCTGGCTCCTACAATGAGCAGTTCTTC
.	TRBV9	.	TRBJ2-7	CASSVAGTNHEQYF	TGTGCCAGCAGCGTGGCGGGAACTAACCACGAGCAGTACTTC
.	TRBV7-8	TRBD2	TRBJ2-1	CASSGLAGGTYNEQFF	TGTGCCAGCAGCGGACTAGCGGGGGGTACCTACAATGAGCAGTTCTTC
.	TRBV4-3	.	TRBJ2-7	CASSQQTGYEQYF	TGCGCCAGCAGCCAACAAACAGGGTACGAGCAGTACTTC
few	TRBV4-3	.	TRBJ1-4	CASSQDLAGPRSFLFF	TGCGCCAGCAGCCAAGATTTGGCGGGGCCAAGGTCCTTTCTGTTTTTT
.	TRBV7-8	.	TRBJ1-2	CATLGLNYGYTF	TGTGCCACCCTGGGACTGAACTATGGCTACACCTTC
once	TRBV9	TRBD2	TRBJ2-1	CASSVGIAGGNEQFF	TGTGCCAGCAGCGTAGGAATAGCGGGGGGGAATGAGCAGTTCTTC
.	TRBV10-3	.	TRBJ1-1	CAISEPGANTEAFF	TGTGCCATCAGTGAGCCTGGGGCGAACACTGAAGCTTTCTTT
.	TRBV7-9	.	TRBJ1-5	CASSLVSGEIPNQPQHF	TGTGCCAGCAGCTTAGTATCGGGGGAGATCCCCAATCAGCCCCAGCATTTT
.	TRBV11-3	.	TRBJ2-7	CASSLGDGGPYEQYF	TGTGCCAGCAGCTTAGGGGACGGGGGTCCCTACGAGCAGTACTTC
.	TRBV9	.	TRBJ2-1	CASSPGVLGAYNEQFF	TGTGCCAGCAGCCCAGGGGTTTTAGGGGCCTACAATGAGCAGTTCTTC
.	TRBV4-1	TRBD1	TRBJ2-1	CASSRGQGPYNEQFF	TGCGCCAGCAGCCGGGGACAGGGGCCATACAATGAGCAGTTCTTC
.	TRBV11-2	.	TRBJ2-7	CASSLAVPIGHRLREQYF	TGTGCCAGCAGCTTAGCGGTTCCCATCGGGCACAGGCTTAGGGAGCAGTACTTC
once	TRBV19	TRBD2	TRBJ2-1	CASSILLAGQNEQFF	TGTGCCAGTAGTATCTTACTAGCGGGACAGAATGAGCAGTTCTTC